These T cell receptor beta chains were read from a single sample in a study of human T cells and chemical hapten exposure. TCRdb passed the RACE reads through MiXCR, listing each CDR3 protein once. The table has about 200,000 distinct CDR3 sequences, about 22% seen once. Sample: whole blood, taken in connection with sensitization to the hapten diphenylcyclopropenone (DPC). Every receptor here comes from a woman aged 35 to 49 with alopecia areata. Some clones in this sample may be carry-over from other donors' samples. The CDR3 runs from the conserved cysteine through the conserved F or W. A D gene is named only where the DNA matches it firmly. Some rows have no size entry. The others give once, few or many, or a class for an expanded clone.

J: TRBJ1-6; D: -; size: -; V: TRBV4-1; DNA: TGCGCCAGCAGCCAAGACACGGGGGAGAGGAATTCACCCCTCCACTTT; CDR3: CASSQDTGERNSPLHF
J: TRBJ1-2; D: -; size: -; V: TRBV7-9; DNA: TGTGCCAGCAGCTCGCAACCCAGGCAACTGGAGGGCTACACCTTC; CDR3: CASSSQPRQLEGYTF
J: TRBJ2-3; D: -; size: -; V: TRBV4-3; DNA: TGCGCCAGCAGCCAAGATAGACGCAGCACAGATACGCAGTATTTT; CDR3: CASSQDRRSTDTQYF
J: TRBJ2-5; D: -; size: few; V: TRBV4-1; DNA: TGCGCCAGCAGCCAATGGCAGAAAGAGACCCAGTACTTC; CDR3: CASSQWQKETQYF
J: TRBJ2-1; D: TRBD1; size: many; V: TRBV29-1; DNA: TGCAGCGTTCTAGGACAGGGCTACTACAATGAGCAGTTCTTC; CDR3: CSVLGQGYYNEQFF
J: TRBJ2-1; D: TRBD1; size: few; V: TRBV6-2/TRBV6-3; DNA: TGTGCCAGCAGTTACGGGACAGGGAGTGAGCAGTTCTTC; CDR3: CASSYGTGSEQFF
J: TRBJ2-3; D: -; size: many; V: TRBV7-9; DNA: TGTGCCAGCAGCTTGTCCTCGTGGGGTAGCAGCACAGATACGCAGTATTTT; CDR3: CASSLSSWGSSTDTQYF
J: TRBJ1-1; D: TRBD1; size: few; V: TRBV27; DNA: TGTGCCAGCAGTTTATCTGGACAGGGAAGCACTGAAGCTTTCTTT; CDR3: CASSLSGQGSTEAFF
J: TRBJ1-5; D: -; size: -; V: TRBV20-1; DNA: TGCAGTGCTAGAGACCCATCGACAGCACGAGGGCCTCACAATCAGCCCCAGCATTTT; CDR3: CSARDPSTARGPHNQPQHF
J: TRBJ2-1; D: -; size: few; V: TRBV7-9; DNA: TGTGCCAGCACCATTGGCGGAAGCTCCTACAATGAGCAGTTCTTC; CDR3: CASTIGGSSYNEQFF
J: TRBJ1-1; D: -; size: many; V: TRBV6-6; DNA: TGTGCCAGCAGTTACTCTCTGGGTGCGACTGAAGCTTTCTTT; CDR3: CASSYSLGATEAFF
J: TRBJ2-2; D: TRBD2; size: -; V: TRBV28; DNA: TGTGCGTTACGGGGGGGCAACACCGGGGAGCTGTCTTTT; CDR3: CALRGGNTGELSF
J: TRBJ1-5; D: -; size: few; V: TRBV7-9; DNA: TGTGCCAGCAGCTTGGGGGCGAATCAGCCCCAGCATTTT; CDR3: CASSLGANQPQHF
J: TRBJ2-5; D: -; size: -; V: TRBV3-1; DNA: TGTGCCAGCAAAAACAGGAATCAAGAGACCCAGTACTTC; CDR3: CASKNRNQETQYF
J: TRBJ2-7; D: TRBD2; size: few; V: TRBV20-1; DNA: TGCAGTGCTAGAGATCCTAGCGGGGTCTACGAGCAGTACTTC; CDR3: CSARDPSGVYEQYF
J: TRBJ2-3; D: TRBD2; size: once; V: TRBV20-1; DNA: TGCAGTGCGAGAGCTAGCGGGTGGGACTCAGATACGCAGTATTTT; CDR3: CSARASGWDSDTQYF
J: TRBJ1-2; D: -; size: few; V: TRBV6-2/TRBV6-3; DNA: TGTGCCAGCACCCCCCATCCGGGGATCGGGGGCTACACCTTC; CDR3: CASTPHPGIGGYTF
J: TRBJ2-7; D: -; size: few; V: TRBV28; DNA: TGTGCCAGCAGTTTAGGTAGCACGTACGAGCAGTACTTC; CDR3: CASSLGSTYEQYF
J: TRBJ2-2; D: -; size: -; V: TRBV20-1; DNA: TGCAGTGCTAGTGATACGAGGGGCGACACCGGGGAGCTGTTTTTT; CDR3: CSASDTRGDTGELFF
J: TRBJ2-3; D: -; size: few; V: TRBV12-3/TRBV12-4; DNA: TGTGCCAGCAGTTTAGTCGGGGCAAGCACAGATACGCAGTATTTT; CDR3: CASSLVGASTDTQYF
J: TRBJ1-4; D: -; size: few; V: TRBV7-2; DNA: TGTGCCAGCAGCTTAAAATGGGAAGGACTGTTTTTT; CDR3: CASSLKWEGLFF
J: TRBJ2-7; D: TRBD1; size: -; V: TRBV10-3; DNA: TGTGCCATCAGTGCCCACACAGGGGGTAGCTCCTACGAGCAGTACTTC; CDR3: CAISAHTGGSSYEQYF
J: TRBJ2-7; D: TRBD2; size: few; V: TRBV7-2; DNA: TGTGCCAGCAGCCGCCGCGGGAGTGGGTACGAGCAGTACTTC; CDR3: CASSRRGSGYEQYF
J: TRBJ1-6; D: -; size: few; V: TRBV7-2; DNA: TGTGCCAGCAGCTTAGAGGTGGGCCCGACACCCCTCCACTTT; CDR3: CASSLEVGPTPLHF
J: TRBJ2-7; D: TRBD2; size: -; V: TRBV7-2; DNA: TGTGCCAGCAAGATTCCGGGACTAGGGACACTCGAGCAGTACTTC; CDR3: CASKIPGLGTLEQYF
J: TRBJ1-1; D: -; size: few; V: TRBV11-2; DNA: TGTGCCAGCAGCCCCCGAGGGGGTTCCACTGAAGCTTTCTTT; CDR3: CASSPRGGSTEAFF
J: TRBJ1-4; D: -; size: -; V: TRBV27; DNA: TGTGCCAGCACCCCGGGACTGTTGAATGAAAAACTGTTTTTT; CDR3: CASTPGLLNEKLFF
J: TRBJ1-2; D: -; size: -; V: TRBV10-3; DNA: TGTGCCATCAGTGAATTGGGGAAGTATGGCTACACCTTC; CDR3: CAISELGKYGYTF
J: TRBJ1-1; D: -; size: few; V: TRBV6-5; DNA: TGTGCCACTTCAAGAGAGTGGAACACTGAAGCTTTCTTT; CDR3: CATSREWNTEAFF
J: TRBJ1-4; D: -; size: -; V: TRBV28; DNA: TGTGCCAGCAGTTTAGGCGGCCTCTTGGGGGAAAAACTGTTTTTT; CDR3: CASSLGGLLGEKLFF
J: TRBJ1-3; D: TRBD1; size: -; V: TRBV27; DNA: TGTGCGGCAACAGGGGAGGGGAACACCATATATTTT; CDR3: CAATGEGNTIYF
J: TRBJ2-1; D: TRBD1; size: few; V: TRBV5-1; DNA: TGCGCCAGCAGGTCCGGGACAGGGGAGGGCAGTGAGCAGTTCTTC; CDR3: CASRSGTGEGSEQFF
J: TRBJ2-2; D: -; size: many; V: TRBV28; DNA: TGTGCCAGCAGGGTTAGCGGCGGGGAGCTGTTTTTT; CDR3: CASRVSGGELFF
J: TRBJ2-3; D: -; size: -; V: TRBV20-1; DNA: TGCAGTGCTAGAGATCAGGGGCGGGGGTCCCCAGATACGCAGTATTTT; CDR3: CSARDQGRGSPDTQYF
J: TRBJ2-5; D: -; size: -; V: TRBV12-3/TRBV12-4; DNA: TGTGCCAGCAGTTTGGTAGTGAGAGAGACCCAGTACTTC; CDR3: CASSLVVRETQYF
J: TRBJ1-4; D: -; size: -; V: TRBV5-4; DNA: TGTGCCAGCAGTCGGGATTTGACAGTGACTAATGAAAAACTGTTTTTT; CDR3: CASSRDLTVTNEKLFF
J: TRBJ1-2; D: -; size: -; V: TRBV29-1; DNA: TGCAGCGTTGAAGTCTGGGGGGCCGGTGGCTACACCTTC; CDR3: CSVEVWGAGGYTF
J: TRBJ1-4; D: -; size: -; V: TRBV9; DNA: TGTGCCAGCAGCGTAGCCGGACATAATGAAAAACTGTTTTTT; CDR3: CASSVAGHNEKLFF
J: TRBJ1-1; D: -; size: -; V: TRBV18; DNA: TGTGCCAGCTCATCACCTTTTCAGCCTGGGGCTTTCTTT; CDR3: CASSSPFQPGAFF
J: TRBJ2-7; D: TRBD2; size: few; V: TRBV6-2/TRBV6-3; DNA: TGTGCCAGCACCTCTCTTGGCGGGAGGGCCGCCTACGAGCAGTACTTC; CDR3: CASTSLGGRAAYEQYF
J: TRBJ1-2; D: -; size: -; V: TRBV27; DNA: TGTGCCAGCAGGACCCTAACAACACAGGGTCGGACCTATGGCTACACCTTC; CDR3: CASRTLTTQGRTYGYTF
J: TRBJ2-5; D: TRBD1; size: -; V: TRBV4-3; DNA: TGCGCCAGCAGCCAAGATGGGACAGGGGCTGAGACCCAGTACTTC; CDR3: CASSQDGTGAETQYF
J: TRBJ2-1; D: TRBD1; size: few; V: TRBV4-1; DNA: TGCGCCAGCAGCCAAGATCCGGGACAGGCTTCCTACAATGAGCAGTTCTTC; CDR3: CASSQDPGQASYNEQFF
J: TRBJ2-3; D: TRBD1; size: -; V: TRBV9; DNA: TGTGCCAGCAGCGCTCGACCCGGGACAGGGGCCACAGATACGCAGTATTTT; CDR3: CASSARPGTGATDTQYF
J: TRBJ2-1; D: TRBD2; size: -; V: TRBV3-1; DNA: TGTGCCAGCAGCCAGGGGCGCGGGGGGCACCCGTTCTTC; CDR3: CASSQGRGGHPFF
J: TRBJ2-1; D: TRBD2; size: few; V: TRBV20-1; DNA: TGCAGTGCTTCTTCTGGGACTAGCGGGAGCTGGAGTGAGCAGTTCTTC; CDR3: CSASSGTSGSWSEQFF
J: TRBJ2-3; D: -; size: many; V: TRBV5-6; DNA: TGTGCCAGCAGCTTGCCGGGAACGGGGGCCGATACGCAGTATTTT; CDR3: CASSLPGTGADTQYF
J: TRBJ2-7; D: -; size: -; V: TRBV10-3; DNA: TGTGCCATCAGTGGAAGCGGGCCTCCCTACGAGCAGTACTTC; CDR3: CAISGSGPPYEQYF
J: TRBJ1-5; D: -; size: many; V: TRBV3-1; DNA: TGTGCCAGCAGCCAAGGGACAGCCAGCAATCAGCCCCAGCATTTT; CDR3: CASSQGTASNQPQHF